The clone carrying this T cell receptor (beta chain) occurred once. DNA at approximately 200 ng, about 30,000 T cell genomes, went into sorted-subset replicate PCRs. Using immunoSEQ multiplex PCR, the repertoire was profiled, and TCRdb retains in-frame clones only, with some absent. The table has approximately 2.5 million clones, roughly nine tenths seen once. The sample comes from a study of shared clonotypes between healthy human individuals. Germline V gene sequence: CDR1 MNHNS, CDR2 SASEGT. The CDR3 runs 14 residues. J gave up 7 bases and V 2 bases, and 7 bases lay outside the gene matches. The sequenced sample consisted of naive CD4+ T cells sorted from blood. The subset was: CD45RA+ positively selected. The chain links TRBV6-1 to TRBJ1-2; 7 nucleotides align to TRBD1. This TCR was recovered from a man aged 18 to 30 in good health. The DNA for the CDR3 is TGTGCCAGCAGTGAAAGCGGGACAGTCTGTGGCTACACCTTC. It is translated as CASSESGTVCGYTF.